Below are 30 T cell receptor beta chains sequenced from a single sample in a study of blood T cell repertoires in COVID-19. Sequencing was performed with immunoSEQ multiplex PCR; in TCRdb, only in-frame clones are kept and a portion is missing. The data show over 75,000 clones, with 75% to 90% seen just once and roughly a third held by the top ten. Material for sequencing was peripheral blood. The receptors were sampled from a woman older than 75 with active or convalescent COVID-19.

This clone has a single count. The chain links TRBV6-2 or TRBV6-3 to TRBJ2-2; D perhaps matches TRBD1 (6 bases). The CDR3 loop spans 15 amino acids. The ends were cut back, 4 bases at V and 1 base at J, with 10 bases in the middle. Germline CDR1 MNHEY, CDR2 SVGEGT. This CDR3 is CASSLTRGNTGELFF. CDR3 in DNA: TGTGCCAGCAGTTTGACCAGGGGGAACACCGGGGAGCTGTTTTTT.

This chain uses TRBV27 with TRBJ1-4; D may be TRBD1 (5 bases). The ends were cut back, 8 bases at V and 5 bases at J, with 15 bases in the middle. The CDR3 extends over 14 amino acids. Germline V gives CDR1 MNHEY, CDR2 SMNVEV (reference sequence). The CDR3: CASGDQGPNEKLFF. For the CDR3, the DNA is TGTGCCAGCGGAGATCAGGGTCCCAATGAAAAACTGTTTTTT.

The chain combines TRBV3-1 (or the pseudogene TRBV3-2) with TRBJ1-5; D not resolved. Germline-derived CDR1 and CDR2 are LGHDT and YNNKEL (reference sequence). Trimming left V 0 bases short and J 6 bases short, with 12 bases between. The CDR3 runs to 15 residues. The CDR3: CASSQDISVSQPQHF. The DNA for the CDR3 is TGTGCCAGCAGCCAAGATATCTCAGTGTCTCAGCCCCAGCATTTT.

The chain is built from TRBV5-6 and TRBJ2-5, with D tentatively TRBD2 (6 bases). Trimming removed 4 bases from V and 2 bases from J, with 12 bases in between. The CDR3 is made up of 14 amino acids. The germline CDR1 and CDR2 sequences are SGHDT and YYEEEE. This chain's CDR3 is CASSPGLIQETQYF. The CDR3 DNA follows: TGTGCCAGCAGCCCGGGACTTATACAAGAGACCCAGTACTTC.

The chain's CDR3 is CASSLDIHEQFF. The CDR3 DNA follows: TGTGCCAGCAGCTTAGATATCCATGAGCAGTTCTTC. The rearrangement links TRBV11-2 to TRBJ2-1; no firm D call. The CDR3 is made up of 12 amino acids. V lost 0 bases and J lost 8, with 5 bases in between. Germline CDR1 and CDR2: SGHAT and FQNNGV.

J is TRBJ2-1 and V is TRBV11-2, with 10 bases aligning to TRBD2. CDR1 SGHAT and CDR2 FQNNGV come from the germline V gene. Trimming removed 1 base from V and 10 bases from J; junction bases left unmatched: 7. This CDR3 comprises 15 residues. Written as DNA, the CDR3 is TGTGCCAGCAGCTTAGCCCTAGCGGGAGCTCGGGAGCAGTTCTTC. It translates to CASSLALAGAREQFF.

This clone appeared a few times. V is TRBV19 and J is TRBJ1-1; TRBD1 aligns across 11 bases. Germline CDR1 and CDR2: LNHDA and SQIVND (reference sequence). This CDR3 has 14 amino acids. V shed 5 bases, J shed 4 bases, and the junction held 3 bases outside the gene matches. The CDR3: CASSGGQGVTEAFF. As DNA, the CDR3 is TGTGCCAGTAGTGGGGGACAGGGGGTCACTGAAGCTTTCTTT.

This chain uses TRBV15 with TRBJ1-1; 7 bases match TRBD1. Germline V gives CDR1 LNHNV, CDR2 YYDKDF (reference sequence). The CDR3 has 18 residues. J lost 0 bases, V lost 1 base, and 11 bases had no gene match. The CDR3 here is CATSRGLPGQRLNTEAFF. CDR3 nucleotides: TGTGCCACCAGCAGAGGACTCCCGGGACAGAGATTGAACACTGAAGCTTTCTTT.

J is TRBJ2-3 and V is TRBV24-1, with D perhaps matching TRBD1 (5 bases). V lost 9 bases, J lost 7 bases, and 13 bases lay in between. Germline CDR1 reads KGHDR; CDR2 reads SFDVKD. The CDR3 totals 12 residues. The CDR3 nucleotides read TGTGCCACCCAGGACAACCTTAATACGCAGTATTTT. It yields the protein CATQDNLNTQYF.

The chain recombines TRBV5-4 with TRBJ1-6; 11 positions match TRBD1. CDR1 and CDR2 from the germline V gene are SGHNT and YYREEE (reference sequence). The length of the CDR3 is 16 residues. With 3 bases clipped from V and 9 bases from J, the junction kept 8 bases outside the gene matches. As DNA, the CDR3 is TGTGCCAGCAGCTGGTGGACAGGGGGCTTTAGTTCACCCCTCCACTTT. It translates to CASSWWTGGFSSPLHF.

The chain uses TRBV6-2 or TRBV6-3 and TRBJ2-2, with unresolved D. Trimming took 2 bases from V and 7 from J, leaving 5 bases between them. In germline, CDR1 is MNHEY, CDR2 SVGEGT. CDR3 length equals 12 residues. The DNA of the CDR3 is TGTGCCAGCAGTTACGGAGTCGGGGAGCTGTTTTTT. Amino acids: CASSYGVGELFF.

The CDR3 DNA sequence: TGCAGCGTGCAGACTAGCTCCTTGTACTTC. Residues: CSVQTSSLYF. J is TRBJ2-7 and V is TRBV29-1, with TRBD2 identical over 7 bases. The CDR3 totals 10 residues. Germline CDR1 reads SQVTM; CDR2 reads ANQGSEA. V gave up 6 bases and J gave up 12 bases; unmatched junction bases: 8.

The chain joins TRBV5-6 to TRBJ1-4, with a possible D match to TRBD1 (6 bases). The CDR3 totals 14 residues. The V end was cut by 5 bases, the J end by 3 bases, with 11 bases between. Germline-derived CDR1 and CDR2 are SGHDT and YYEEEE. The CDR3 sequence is CASSLSGANEKLFF. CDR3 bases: TGTGCCAGCAGTTTATCAGGGGCTAATGAAAAACTGTTTTTT.

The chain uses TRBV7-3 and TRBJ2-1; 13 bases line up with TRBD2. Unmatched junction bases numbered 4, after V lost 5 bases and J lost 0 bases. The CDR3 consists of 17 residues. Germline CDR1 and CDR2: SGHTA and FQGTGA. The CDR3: CASSQTSGGSSYNEQFF. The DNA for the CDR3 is TGTGCCAGCAGCCAGACTAGCGGGGGGAGCTCCTACAATGAGCAGTTCTTC.

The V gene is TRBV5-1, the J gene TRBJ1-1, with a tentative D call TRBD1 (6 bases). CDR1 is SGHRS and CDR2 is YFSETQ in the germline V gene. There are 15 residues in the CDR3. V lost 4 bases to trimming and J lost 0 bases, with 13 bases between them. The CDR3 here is CASSPRTAMNTEAFF. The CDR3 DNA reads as TGCGCCAGCAGCCCCCGGACAGCGATGAACACTGAAGCTTTCTTT. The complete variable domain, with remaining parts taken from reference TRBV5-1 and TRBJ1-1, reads KAGVTQTPRYLIKTRGQQVTLSCSPISGHRSVSWYQQTPGQGLQFLFEYFSETQRNKGNFPGRFSGRQFSNSRSEMNVSTLELGDSALYLCASSPRTAMNTEAFFGQGTRLTVV.

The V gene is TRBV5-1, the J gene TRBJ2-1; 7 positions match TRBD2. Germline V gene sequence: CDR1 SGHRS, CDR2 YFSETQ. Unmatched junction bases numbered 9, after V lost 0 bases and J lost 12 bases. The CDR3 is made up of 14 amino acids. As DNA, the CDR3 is TGCGCCAGCAGCTTGGTATCGCTCGGGGGGACGCAGTTCTTC. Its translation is CASSLVSLGGTQFF.

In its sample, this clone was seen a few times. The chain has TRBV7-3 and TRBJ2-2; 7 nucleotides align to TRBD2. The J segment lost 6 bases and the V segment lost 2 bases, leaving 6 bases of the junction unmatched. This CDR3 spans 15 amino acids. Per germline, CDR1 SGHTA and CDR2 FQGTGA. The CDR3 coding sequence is TGTGCCAGCAGCTTAGTCGCTAGCGGCTCCGGGGAGCTGTTTTTT. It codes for CASSLVASGSGELFF. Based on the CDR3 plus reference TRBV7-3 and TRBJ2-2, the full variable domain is GAGVSQTPSNKVTEKGKYVELRCDPISGHTALYWYRQSLGQGPEFLIYFQGTGAADDSGLPNDRFFAVRPEGSVSTLKIQRTERGDSAVYLCASSLVASGSGELFFGEGSRLTVL.

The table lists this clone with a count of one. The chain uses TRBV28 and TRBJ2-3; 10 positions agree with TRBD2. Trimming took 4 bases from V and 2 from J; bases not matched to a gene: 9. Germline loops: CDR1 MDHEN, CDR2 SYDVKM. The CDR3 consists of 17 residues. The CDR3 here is CASSSPGLAADTDTQYF. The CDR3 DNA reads TGTGCCAGCAGTTCACCCGGACTAGCGGCCGACACAGATACGCAGTATTTT. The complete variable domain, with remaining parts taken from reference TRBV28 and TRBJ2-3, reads DVKVTQSSRYLVKRTGEKVFLECVQDMDHENMFWYRQDPGLGLRLIYFSYDVKMKEKGDIPEGYSVSREKKERFSLILESASTNQTSMYLCASSSPGLAADTDTQYFGPGTRLTVL.

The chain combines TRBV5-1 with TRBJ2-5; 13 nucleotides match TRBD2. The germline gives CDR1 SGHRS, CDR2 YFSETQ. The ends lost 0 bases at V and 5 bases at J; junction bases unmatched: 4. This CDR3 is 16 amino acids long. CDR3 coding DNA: TGCGCCAGCAGCTTGGGGACTAGCGGGAGTGCGGAGACCCAGTACTTC. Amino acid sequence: CASSLGTSGSAETQYF.

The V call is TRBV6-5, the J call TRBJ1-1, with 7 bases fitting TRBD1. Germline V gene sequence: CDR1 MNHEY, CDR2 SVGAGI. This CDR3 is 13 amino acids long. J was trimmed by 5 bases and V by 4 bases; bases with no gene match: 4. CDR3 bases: TGTGCCAGCAGTTTAGGCAGGGGGACTGAAGCTTTCTTT. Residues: CASSLGRGTEAFF.

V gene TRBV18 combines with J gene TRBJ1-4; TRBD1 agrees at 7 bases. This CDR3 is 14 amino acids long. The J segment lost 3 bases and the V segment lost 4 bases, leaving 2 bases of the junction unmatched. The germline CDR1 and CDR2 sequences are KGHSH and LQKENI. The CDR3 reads CASSQGAPNEKLFF. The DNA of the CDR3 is TGTGCCAGCTCACAGGGGGCACCTAATGAAAAACTGTTTTTT. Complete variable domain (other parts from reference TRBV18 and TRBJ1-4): NAGVMQNPRHLVRRRGQEARLRCSPMKGHSHVYWYRQLPEEGLKFMVYLQKENIIDESGMPKERFSAEFPKEGPSILRIQQVVRGDSAAYFCASSQGAPNEKLFFGSGTQLSVL.

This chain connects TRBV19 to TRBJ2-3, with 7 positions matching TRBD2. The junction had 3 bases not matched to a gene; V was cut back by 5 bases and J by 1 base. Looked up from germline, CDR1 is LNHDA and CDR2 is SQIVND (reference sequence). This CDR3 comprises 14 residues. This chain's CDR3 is CASSWAGGTDTQYF. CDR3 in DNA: TGTGCCAGTAGTTGGGCGGGAGGCACAGATACGCAGTATTTT.

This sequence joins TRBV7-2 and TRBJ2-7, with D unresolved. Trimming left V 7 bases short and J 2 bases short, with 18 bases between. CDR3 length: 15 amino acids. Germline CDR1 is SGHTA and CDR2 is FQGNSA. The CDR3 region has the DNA TGTGCCAGCAAAATTCACCTCCAGATGACCTACGAGCAGTACTTC. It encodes CASKIHLQMTYEQYF.

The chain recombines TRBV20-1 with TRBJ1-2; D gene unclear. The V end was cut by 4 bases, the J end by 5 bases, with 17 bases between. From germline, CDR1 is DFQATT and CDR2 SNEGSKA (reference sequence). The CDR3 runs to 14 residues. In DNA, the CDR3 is TGCAGTGCTACTGACCCTACTAACGTTTATGGCTACACCTTC. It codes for CSATDPTNVYGYTF.

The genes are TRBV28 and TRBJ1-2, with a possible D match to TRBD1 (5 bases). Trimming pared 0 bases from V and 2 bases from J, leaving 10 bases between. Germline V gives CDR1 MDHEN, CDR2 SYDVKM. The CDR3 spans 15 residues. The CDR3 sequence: CASSLWSRGNYGYTF. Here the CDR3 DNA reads TGTGCCAGCAGTTTATGGTCCCGGGGGAACTATGGCTACACCTTC.

CDR3 protein: CASSGGTSARTDTQYF. The CDR3 coding sequence is TGCGCCAGCAGCGGGGGGACTAGCGCCCGCACAGATACGCAGTATTTT. The gene calls are TRBV5-1 and TRBJ2-3, with TRBD2 identical over 10 bases. This CDR3 comprises 16 residues. V shed 4 bases and J 1 base; nucleotides not matched to a gene: 6. Germline V gene sequence: CDR1 SGHRS, CDR2 YFSETQ.

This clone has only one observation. The CDR3 DNA reads as TGCGCCAGCCGGGAGAATAGCAATCAGCCCCAGCATTTT. Encoded protein: CASRENSNQPQHF. V is TRBV10-2 and J is TRBJ1-5, with D uncertain. The CDR3 is 13 residues long. Germline CDR1 and CDR2: WSHSY and SAAADI. Between the trimmed V and J ends, which lost 8 bases and 0 bases, there was a span of 8 bases.

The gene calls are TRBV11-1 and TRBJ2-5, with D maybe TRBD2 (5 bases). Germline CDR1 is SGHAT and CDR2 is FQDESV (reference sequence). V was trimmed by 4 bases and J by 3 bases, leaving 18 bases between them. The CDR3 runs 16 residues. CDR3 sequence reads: CASSYGLLSSEETQYF. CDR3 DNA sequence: TGTGCCAGCAGCTATGGACTTCTTTCGTCCGAAGAGACCCAGTACTTC. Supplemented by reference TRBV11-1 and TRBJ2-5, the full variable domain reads EAEVAQSPRYKITEKSQAVAFWCDPISGHATLYWYRQILGQGPELLVQFQDESVVDDSQLPKDRFSAERLKGVDSTLKIQPAELGDSAMYLCASSYGLLSSEETQYFGPGTRLLVL.

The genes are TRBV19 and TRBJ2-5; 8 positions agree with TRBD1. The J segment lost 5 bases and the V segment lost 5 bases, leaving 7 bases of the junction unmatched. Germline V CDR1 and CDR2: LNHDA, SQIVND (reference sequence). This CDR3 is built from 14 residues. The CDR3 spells CASSPQGAWETQYF. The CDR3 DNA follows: TGTGCCAGTAGTCCCCAGGGGGCCTGGGAGACCCAGTACTTC.

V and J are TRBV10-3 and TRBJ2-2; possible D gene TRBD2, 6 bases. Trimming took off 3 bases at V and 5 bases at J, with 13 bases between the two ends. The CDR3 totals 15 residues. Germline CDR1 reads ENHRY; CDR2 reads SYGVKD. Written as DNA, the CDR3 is TGTGCCATCAGTGATAGGACGGGGGATACCGGGGAGCTGTTTTTT. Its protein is CAISDRTGDTGELFF.